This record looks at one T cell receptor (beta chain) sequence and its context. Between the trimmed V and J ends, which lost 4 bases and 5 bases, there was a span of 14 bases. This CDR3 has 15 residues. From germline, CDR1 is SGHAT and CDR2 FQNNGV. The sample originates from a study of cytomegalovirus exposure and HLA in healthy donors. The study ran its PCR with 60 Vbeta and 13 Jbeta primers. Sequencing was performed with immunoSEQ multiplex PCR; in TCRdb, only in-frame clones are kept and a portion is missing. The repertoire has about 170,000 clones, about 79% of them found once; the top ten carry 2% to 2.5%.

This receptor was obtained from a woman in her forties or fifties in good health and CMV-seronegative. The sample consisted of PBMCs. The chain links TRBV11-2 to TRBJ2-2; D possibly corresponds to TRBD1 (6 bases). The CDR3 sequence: CASSYRELGTGELFF. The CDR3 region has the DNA TGTGCCAGCAGCTACAGGGAATTGGGAACCGGGGAGCTGTTTTTT.